This paragraph reports one T cell receptor (beta chain). Its antigen is still unknown. This entry comes from a study of cytomegalovirus exposure and HLA in healthy donors. Overall study: A data release that came early held around 85 million unique TCRs from HLA-typed donors.

PCR involved 60 Vbeta and 13 Jbeta primers. Produced via immunoSEQ multiplex PCR; TCRdb's table is partial and in-frame only. This sample has 120,000 or so clones; about four fifths occur once, and the top ten carry 7.5% to 9.5%. Study conclusions and caveats: It was shown in a later analysis that HLA-associated TCR beta chains were more clonally expanded than other, equally common chains. Some TCR beta chains (about 170 of them) were listed as cytomegalovirus-associated. In a later analysis, across HLA loci, associated TCR counts were highest for DRB1, lowest for HLA-C.

Material: PBMCs. The receptor's source is a woman aged 45-65 years in good health and CMV-seropositive.

The CDR3, as DNA: TGTGCCAGCAGAGCTCAGGGTCAGTGGTCCTACGAGCAGTACTTC. This sequence encodes CASRAQGQWSYEQYF. The rearrangement joins TRBV6-1 to TRBJ2-7; D possibly corresponds to TRBD1 (5 bases). The germline V and J ends were trimmed by 6 bases and 1 base, with 16 bases remaining between them. Germline V CDR1 and CDR2: MNHNS, SASEGT. There are 15 residues in the CDR3.